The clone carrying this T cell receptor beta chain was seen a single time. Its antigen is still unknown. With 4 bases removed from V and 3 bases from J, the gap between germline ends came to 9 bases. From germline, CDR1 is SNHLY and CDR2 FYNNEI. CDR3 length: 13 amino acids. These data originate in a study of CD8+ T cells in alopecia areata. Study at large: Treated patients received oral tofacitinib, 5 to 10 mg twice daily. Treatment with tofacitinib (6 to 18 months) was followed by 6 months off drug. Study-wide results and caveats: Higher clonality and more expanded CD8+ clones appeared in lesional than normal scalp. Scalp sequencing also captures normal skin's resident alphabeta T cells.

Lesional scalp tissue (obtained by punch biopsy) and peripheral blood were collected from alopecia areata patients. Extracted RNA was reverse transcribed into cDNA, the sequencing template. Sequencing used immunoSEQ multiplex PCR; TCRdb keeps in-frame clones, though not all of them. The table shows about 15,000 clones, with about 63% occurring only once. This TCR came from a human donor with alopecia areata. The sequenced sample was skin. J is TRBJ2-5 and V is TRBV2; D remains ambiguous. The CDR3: CASSVRTKETQYF. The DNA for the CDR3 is TGTGCCAGCAGTGTTCGGACCAAAGAGACCCAGTACTTC.